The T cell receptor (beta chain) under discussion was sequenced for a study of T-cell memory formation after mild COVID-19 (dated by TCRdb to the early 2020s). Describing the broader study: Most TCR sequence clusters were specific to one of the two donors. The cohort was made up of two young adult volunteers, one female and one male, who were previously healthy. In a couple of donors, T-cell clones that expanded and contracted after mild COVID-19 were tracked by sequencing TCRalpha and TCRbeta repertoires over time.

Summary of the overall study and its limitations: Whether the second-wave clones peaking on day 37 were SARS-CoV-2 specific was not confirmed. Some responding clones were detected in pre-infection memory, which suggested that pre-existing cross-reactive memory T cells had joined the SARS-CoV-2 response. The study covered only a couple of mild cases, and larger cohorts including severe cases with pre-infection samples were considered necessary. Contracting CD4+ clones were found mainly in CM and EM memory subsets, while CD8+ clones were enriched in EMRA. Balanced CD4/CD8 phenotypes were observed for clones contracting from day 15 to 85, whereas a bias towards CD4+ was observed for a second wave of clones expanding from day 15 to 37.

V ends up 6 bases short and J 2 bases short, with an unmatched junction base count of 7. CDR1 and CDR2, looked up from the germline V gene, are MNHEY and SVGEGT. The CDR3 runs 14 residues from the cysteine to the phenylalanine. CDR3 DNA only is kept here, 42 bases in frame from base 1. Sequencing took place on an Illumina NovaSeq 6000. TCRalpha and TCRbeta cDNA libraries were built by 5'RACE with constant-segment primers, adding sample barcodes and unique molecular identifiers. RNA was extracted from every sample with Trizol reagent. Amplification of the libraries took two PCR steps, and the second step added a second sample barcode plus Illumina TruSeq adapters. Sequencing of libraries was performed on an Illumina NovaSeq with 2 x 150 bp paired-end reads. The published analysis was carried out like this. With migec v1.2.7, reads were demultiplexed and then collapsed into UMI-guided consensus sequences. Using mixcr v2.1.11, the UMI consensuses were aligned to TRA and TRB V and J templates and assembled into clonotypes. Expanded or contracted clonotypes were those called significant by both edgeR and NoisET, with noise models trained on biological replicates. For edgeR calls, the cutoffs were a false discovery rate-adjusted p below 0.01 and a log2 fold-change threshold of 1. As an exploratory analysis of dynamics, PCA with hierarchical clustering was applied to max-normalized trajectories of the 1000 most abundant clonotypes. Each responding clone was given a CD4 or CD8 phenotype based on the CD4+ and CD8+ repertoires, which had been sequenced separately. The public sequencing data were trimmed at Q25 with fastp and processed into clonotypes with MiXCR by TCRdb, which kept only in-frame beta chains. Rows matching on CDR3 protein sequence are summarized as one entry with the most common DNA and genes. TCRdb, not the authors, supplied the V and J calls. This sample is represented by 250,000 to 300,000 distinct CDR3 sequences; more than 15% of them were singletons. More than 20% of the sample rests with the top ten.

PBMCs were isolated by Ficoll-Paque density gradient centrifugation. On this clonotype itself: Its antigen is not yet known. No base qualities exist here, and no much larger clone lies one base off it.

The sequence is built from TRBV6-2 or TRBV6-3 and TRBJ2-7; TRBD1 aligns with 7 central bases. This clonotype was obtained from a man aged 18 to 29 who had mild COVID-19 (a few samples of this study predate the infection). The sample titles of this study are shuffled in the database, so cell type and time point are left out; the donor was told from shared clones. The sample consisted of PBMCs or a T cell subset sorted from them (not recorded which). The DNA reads TGTGCCAGCAGCCGGTACAGGGGAACCTACGAGCAGTACTTC. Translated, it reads CASSRYRGTYEQYF.